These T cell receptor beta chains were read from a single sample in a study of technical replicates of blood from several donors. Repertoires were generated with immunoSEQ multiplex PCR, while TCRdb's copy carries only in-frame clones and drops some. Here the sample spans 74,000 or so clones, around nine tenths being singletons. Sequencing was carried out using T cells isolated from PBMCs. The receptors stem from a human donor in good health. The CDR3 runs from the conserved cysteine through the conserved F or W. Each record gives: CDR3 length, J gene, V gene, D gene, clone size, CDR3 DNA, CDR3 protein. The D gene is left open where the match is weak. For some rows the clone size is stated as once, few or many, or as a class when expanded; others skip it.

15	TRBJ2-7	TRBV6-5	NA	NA	TGTGCCAGCAGTTACGGGGGCCTTGGCTCCTACGAGCAGTACTTC	CASSYGGLGSYEQYF
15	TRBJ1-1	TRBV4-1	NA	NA	TGCGCCAGCAGCCAAGTCGGGGGGGCGAACACTGAAGCTTTCTTT	CASSQVGGANTEAFF
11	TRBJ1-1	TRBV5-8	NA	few	TGTGCCAGCAGCTTGATGCGGAAAGCTTTCTTT	CASSLMRKAFF
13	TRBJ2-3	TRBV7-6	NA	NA	TGTGCCAGCAGCTTAGGCTCGGGAGATACGCAGTATTTT	CASSLGSGDTQYF
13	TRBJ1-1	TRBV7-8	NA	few	TGTGCCAGCAGCTTAGGGGTTCGGACAGAAGCTTTCTTT	CASSLGVRTEAFF
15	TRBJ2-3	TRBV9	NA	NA	TGTGCCAGCAGCCTATCGGGGGATAACACAGATACGCAGTATTTT	CASSLSGDNTDTQYF
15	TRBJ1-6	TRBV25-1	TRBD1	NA	TGTGCCAGCAGTGATATGCCACAGGGGGGTTCACCCCTCCACTTT	CASSDMPQGGSPLHF
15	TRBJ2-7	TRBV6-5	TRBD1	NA	TGTGCCAGCAGCCTACAGGGGCTGAATCCTTACGAGCAGTACTTC	CASSLQGLNPYEQYF
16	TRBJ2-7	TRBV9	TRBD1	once	TGTGCCAGCAGCGCATCGACAGGGGAAAGCACCTACGAGCAGTACTTC	CASSASTGESTYEQYF
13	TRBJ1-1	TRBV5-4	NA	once	TGTGCCAGCAGCGACTGGGGGCTCACTGAAGCTTTCTTT	CASSDWGLTEAFF
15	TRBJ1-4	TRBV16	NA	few	TGTGCCAGCAGCCAGGCAGCGTCGTTGGGTGAAAAACTGTTTTTT	CASSQAASLGEKLFF
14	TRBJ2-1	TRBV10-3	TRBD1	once	TGTGCCACCAACCCGGGACAGGGGGGTGATGAGCAGTTCTTC	CATNPGQGGDEQFF
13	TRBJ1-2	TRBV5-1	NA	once	TGCGCCAGCAGCCCGGCGGGTTATGATGGCTACACCTTC	CASSPAGYDGYTF
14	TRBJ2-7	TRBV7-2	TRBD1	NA	TGTGCCAGCAGCCAAGGGACAGCGTTCTACGAGCAGTACTTC	CASSQGTAFYEQYF
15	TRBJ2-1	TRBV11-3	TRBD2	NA	TGTGCCAGCAGCTTAGGACTAGCGGACTCTGGTGAGCAGTTCTTC	CASSLGLADSGEQFF
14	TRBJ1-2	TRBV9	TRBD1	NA	TGTGCCAGCAGCGTAGCCCAAGGGACAGGAGGCTACACCTTC	CASSVAQGTGGYTF
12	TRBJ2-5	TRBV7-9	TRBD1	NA	TGTGCCAGCAGCTTGTCCGAGGGACAGGGGAACTTC	CASSLSEGQGNF
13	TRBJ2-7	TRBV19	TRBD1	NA	TGTGCCAGTAGCCTCACAGGGGGCTACGAGCAGTACTTC	CASSLTGGYEQYF
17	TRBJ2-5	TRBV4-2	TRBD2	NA	TGTGCCAGCAGCCAGTTCGGCAAGCGGGGGGGGACGGAGACCCAGTACTTC	CASSQFGKRGGTETQYF
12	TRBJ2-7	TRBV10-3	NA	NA	TGTGCCATCAGTCAACTATACTACGAGCAGTACTTC	CAISQLYYEQYF
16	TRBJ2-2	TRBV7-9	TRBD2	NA	TGTGCCAGCAGCCCCACCGGGACTATGAACACCGGGGAGCTGTTTTTT	CASSPTGTMNTGELFF
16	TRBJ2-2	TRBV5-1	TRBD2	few	TGCGCCAGCAGCTTGGCCGGACTAGCGGGGGCCGGGGAGCTGTTTTTT	CASSLAGLAGAGELFF
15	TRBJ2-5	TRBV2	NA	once	TGTGCCAGCGACAAGAGCCAGCTTTGGAGGGAGACCCAGTACTTC	CASDKSQLWRETQYF
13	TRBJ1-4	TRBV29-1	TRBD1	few	TGCAGCGTTGAAGATCGTGGGACAGGGTCTTACGCCTTT	CSVEDRGTGSYAF